These 23 T cell receptor beta chains were sequenced from one sample in a study of blood T cell repertoires in COVID-19. Libraries were prepared by immunoSEQ multiplex PCR; TCRdb keeps only in-frame clonotypes and omits some of them. The sample has about 230,000 clones, 75% to 90% seen once. The sample was peripheral blood. Receptor source: an older woman with active or convalescent COVID-19.

This chain uses TRBV29-1 with TRBJ1-2; 10 bases are shared with TRBD1. J was trimmed by 5 bases and V by 5 bases; bases with no gene match: 8. This CDR3 has 14 amino acids. CDR1 is SQVTM and CDR2 is ANQGSEA in the germline V gene. The CDR3 region is CSVTKDRGMYGYTF. In nucleotides, the CDR3 is TGCAGCGTTACGAAGGACAGGGGGATGTATGGCTACACCTTC.

The J gene is TRBJ1-5, the V gene TRBV7-8; a weak D match, TRBD1 (6 bases). The CDR3 sequence is 13 residues long. The germline V and J ends were trimmed by 3 bases and 7 bases, with 10 bases remaining between them. Germline assignment: CDR1 SGHVS and CDR2 FQNEAQ. CDR3 sequence: CASSFEQGQPQHF. The CDR3 DNA reads TGTGCCAGCAGCTTTGAACAGGGACAGCCCCAGCATTTT. Combining the CDR3 with reference TRBV7-8 and TRBJ1-5 gives the whole variable domain GAGVSQSPRYKVAKRGQDVALRCDPISGHVSLFWYQQALGQGPEFLTYFQNEAQLDKSGLPSDRFFAERPEGSVSTLKIQRTQQEDSAVYLCASSFEQGQPQHFGDGTRLSIL.

This chain connects TRBV6-2 or TRBV6-3 to TRBJ2-3; 11 nucleotides align to TRBD1. This CDR3 spans 14 amino acids. Germline trimming cut 4 bases from V and 8 bases from J; bases unmatched to any gene: 5. Looked up from germline, CDR1 is MNHEY and CDR2 is SVGEGT. CDR3 in DNA: TGTGCCAGCAGTTTGGGGACAGGGGGACGTACGCAGTATTTT. Protein: CASSLGTGGRTQYF.

The V gene is TRBV6-5, the J gene TRBJ1-1; D possibly corresponds to TRBD1 (6 bases). CDR1 and CDR2 (germline): MNHEY, SVGAGI. This CDR3 comprises 13 residues. V shed 10 bases and J shed 6 bases, with 18 bases lying between them. The CDR3 DNA is TGTGCCACCTCCCCCCATGGGGGCGCTGAAGCTTTCTTT. Translation gives CATSPHGGAEAFF.

The V gene is TRBV7-2, the J gene TRBJ2-7; 10 positions match TRBD2. CDR1 is SGHTA, CDR2 FQGNSA, per germline. V dropped 5 bases and J dropped 1; count of bases not matched to a gene: 8. CDR3 size: 16 residues. CDR3 bases: TGTGCCAGCAGCCAGGGACTAGCGAGAAGTTCCTACGAGCAGTACTTC. Its translation: CASSQGLARSSYEQYF. The variable domain in full, with the rest retrieved from reference TRBV7-2 and TRBJ2-7, is GAGVSQSPSNKVTEKGKDVELRCDPISGHTALYWYRQSLGQGLEFLIYFQGNSAPDKSGLPSDRFSAERTGGSVSTLTIQRTQQEDSAVYLCASSQGLARSSYEQYFGPGTRLTVT.

Only one count was recorded for this clone. The chain uses TRBV7-9 and TRBJ2-1; no clear D. Deletions cut 5 bases from V and 1 base from J, with 12 bases between. Germline V lookup: CDR1 SEHNR, CDR2 FQNEAQ (reference sequence). The CDR3 is made up of 15 amino acids. The CDR3: CASSPRGNSYNEQFF. CDR3 DNA: TGTGCCAGCAGCCCCCGCGGCAATTCCTACAATGAGCAGTTCTTC.

In this sample, this clone turned up once. The genes are TRBV7-3 and TRBJ2-5; 8 bases line up with TRBD1. This CDR3 comprises 15 residues. V shed 5 bases, J shed 1 base, and the junction held 6 bases outside the gene matches. Per the germline V gene, CDR1 is SGHTA and CDR2 is FQGTGA. CDR3 loop: CASSQMDRAQETQYF. The DNA of the CDR3 is TGTGCCAGCAGCCAGATGGACAGGGCCCAAGAGACCCAGTACTTC.

The chain has TRBV7-9 and TRBJ1-2; 7 bases fit TRBD1. This CDR3 is built from 13 residues. In germline, CDR1 is SEHNR, CDR2 FQNEAQ (reference sequence). V lost 11 bases and J lost 7; bases outside the gene matches: 13. The CDR3 nucleotides are TGTGCCGCCGAGAGAGGGGGCGGCTCTGGCTACACCTTC. This translates into CAAERGGGSGYTF.

The V call is TRBV11-2, the J call TRBJ1-2; 8 nucleotides agree with TRBD1. The ends lost 5 bases at V and 5 bases at J; junction bases unmatched: 10. This CDR3 spans 15 amino acids. Looked up from germline, CDR1 is SGHAT and CDR2 is FQNNGV. CDR3 loop: CASSTPQDRDYGYTF. The CDR3 DNA reads as TGTGCCAGCAGCACTCCCCAGGACAGGGATTATGGCTACACCTTC. Looking up the rest from reference TRBV11-2 and TRBJ1-2 gives the full variable domain: EAGVAQSPRYKIIEKRQSVAFWCNPISGHATLYWYQQILGQGPKLLIQFQNNGVVDDSQLPKDRFSAERLKGVDSTLKIQPAKLEDSAVYLCASSTPQDRDYGYTFGSGTRLTVV.

The chain is built from TRBV2 and TRBJ2-4, with 7 positions matching TRBD1. The J segment lost 0 bases and the V segment lost 8 bases, leaving 7 bases of the junction unmatched. CDR3 length equals 15 residues. Germline lookup yields CDR1 SNHLY and CDR2 FYNNEI. The CDR3 nucleotides are TGTGCCAGCCGGGACAGTGTTTTAGCCAAAAACATTCAGTACTTC. As protein: CASRDSVLAKNIQYF.

V is TRBV28 and J is TRBJ1-4; D is undetermined. V gave up 7 bases and J gave up 2 bases, with 8 bases separating them. Germline lookup yields CDR1 MDHEN and CDR2 SYDVKM. CDR3 size: 13 residues. The DNA of the CDR3 is TGTGCCAGCAAGGGAGGCACTAATGAAAAACTGTTTTTT. Its protein product is CASKGGTNEKLFF. Filled out from reference TRBV28 and TRBJ1-4, the complete variable domain reads DVKVTQSSRYLVKRTGEKVFLECVQDMDHENMFWYRQDPGLGLRLIYFSYDVKMKEKGDIPEGYSVSREKKERFSLILESASTNQTSMYLCASKGGTNEKLFFGSGTQLSVL.

Only a few counts were recorded for this clone. This chain connects TRBV5-1 to TRBJ1-6; D is possibly TRBD1 (6 bases). V was trimmed by 1 base and J by 10 bases, leaving 24 bases between them. There are 18 residues in the CDR3. CDR1 and CDR2 (germline): SGHRS, YFSETQ. In DNA, the CDR3 is TGCGCCAGCAGCTTGCCACAACTCTCCGGGACATTAAGCTCACCCCTCCACTTT. Its translation is CASSLPQLSGTLSSPLHF.

The J gene is TRBJ1-5, the V gene TRBV4-1; D unclear. Deletions cut 0 bases from V and 4 bases from J, with 10 bases between. This CDR3 is 15 amino acids long. CDR1 is MGHRA, CDR2 YSYEKL, per germline. CDR3: CASSQEPSLNQPQHF. The CDR3 DNA sequence: TGCGCCAGCAGCCAAGAGCCAAGCCTAAATCAGCCCCAGCATTTT.

This clone showed up just a few times. The V and J genes are TRBV25-1 and TRBJ2-3; TRBD2 agrees at 8 bases. In germline, CDR1 is MGHDK, CDR2 SYGVNS. The CDR3 runs to 16 residues. The trim removed 3 bases at V and 5 bases at J, leaving 10 bases unmatched. In nucleotides, the CDR3 is TGTGCCAGCAGTGACGCCGGGACTAGGGGTTTAGATACGCAGTATTTT. Encoded protein: CASSDAGTRGLDTQYF.

The chain carries TRBV24-1 and TRBJ2-3; no clear D gene. V was clipped by 0 bases and J by 2 bases, with 11 bases between them. This CDR3 comprises 16 residues. Germline CDR1 and CDR2: KGHDR and SFDVKD. This CDR3 reads CATSDLSAPYTDTQYF. CDR3 DNA: TGTGCCACCAGTGATTTGTCTGCGCCTTACACAGATACGCAGTATTTT.

This clone showed up just once. The chain couples TRBV4-1 to TRBJ2-7, with no clear D. V was shortened by 1 base and J by 0 bases, with 13 bases between the two germline ends. The CDR3 length is 16 residues. Germline V gives CDR1 MGHRA, CDR2 YSYEKL. This chain's CDR3 is CASSQGMELGSYEQYF. CDR3 in DNA: TGCGCCAGCAGCCAAGGAATGGAGCTGGGCTCCTACGAGCAGTACTTC.

This chain links TRBV15 with TRBJ2-1; TRBD2 matches 13 bases. Trimming took 2 bases from V and 7 from J; bases not matched to a gene: 5. Germline V CDR1 and CDR2: LNHNV, YYDKDF (reference sequence). The CDR3 loop spans 16 amino acids. For the CDR3, the DNA is TGTGCCACCAGCAGATCGCGACTAGCGGGAGGTAATGAGCAGTTCTTC. Translating it yields CATSRSRLAGGNEQFF.

This clone has a handful of counts. V gene TRBV27 combines with J gene TRBJ1-3; tentative D call: TRBD1 (5 bases). CDR1 is MNHEY and CDR2 is SMNVEV in the germline V gene (reference sequence). CDR3 size: 15 residues. V lost 1 base, J lost 2 bases, and 9 bases lay in between. The CDR3, as DNA: TGTGCCAGCAGTTTATACGGACAAACTGGAAACACCATATATTTT. Protein sequence: CASSLYGQTGNTIYF.

The chain carries TRBV7-3 and TRBJ1-2; TRBD1 matches 11 bases. V was clipped by 8 bases and J by 3 bases; unmatched bases: 2. The CDR3 runs 13 residues. In germline, CDR1 is SGHTA, CDR2 FQGTGA. CDR3 coding DNA: TGTGCCAGCGGACAGGGGGCCGACTATGGCTACACCTTC. Protein sequence: CASGQGADYGYTF.

J is TRBJ1-1 and V is TRBV5-4; D is possibly TRBD1 (6 bases). Germline CDR1 and CDR2: SGHNT and YYREEE (reference sequence). The CDR3 covers 17 residues. Trimming pared 2 bases from V and 1 base from J, leaving 18 bases between. CDR3 in amino acids: CASSFKRGQWENTEAFF. As DNA, the CDR3 is TGTGCCAGCAGCTTTAAAAGAGGACAGTGGGAGAACACTGAAGCTTTCTTT.

This chain connects TRBV12-3 or TRBV12-4 to TRBJ1-2; 9 bases align to TRBD1. With V trimmed by 7 bases and J by 5 bases, 5 bases remained unmatched. This CDR3 has 13 amino acids. The CDR3 DNA reads as TGTGCCAGCATGGGGGGACAGGGTTATGGCTACACCTTC. Encoded protein: CASMGGQGYGYTF.

The chain uses TRBV7-9 and TRBJ2-7; D is possibly TRBD2 (5 bases). V lost 5 bases to trimming and J lost 7 bases, with 24 bases between them. CDR3 length: 16 amino acids. The germline CDR1 and CDR2 sequences are SEHNR and FQNEAQ (reference sequence). CDR3 sequence reads: CASSPPWASATGEQYF. The DNA for the CDR3 is TGTGCCAGCAGCCCGCCCTGGGCTAGTGCGACGGGGGAGCAGTACTTC.

This CDR3 reads CASSQTSGTLYEQYF. The CDR3 DNA reads as TGCGCCAGCAGCCAGACTAGCGGGACCCTCTACGAGCAGTACTTC. The chain carries TRBV5-1 and TRBJ2-7, with 11 bases that match TRBD2. This CDR3 is 15 amino acids long. The V gene's germline CDR1 is SGHRS and CDR2 YFSETQ. The V and J ends lost 4 bases and 3 bases, in that order; junction bases with no gene match: 6.